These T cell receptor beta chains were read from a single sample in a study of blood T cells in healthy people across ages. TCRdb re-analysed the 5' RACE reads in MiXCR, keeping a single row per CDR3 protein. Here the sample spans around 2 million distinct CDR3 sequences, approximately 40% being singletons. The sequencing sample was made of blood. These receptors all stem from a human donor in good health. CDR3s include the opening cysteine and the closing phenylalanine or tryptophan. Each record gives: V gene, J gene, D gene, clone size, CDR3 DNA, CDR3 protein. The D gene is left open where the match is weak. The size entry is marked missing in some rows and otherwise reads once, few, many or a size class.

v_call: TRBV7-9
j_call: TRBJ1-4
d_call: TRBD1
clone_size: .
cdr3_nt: TGTGCCAGCACCCCGGGACAGAGGCCTGAAAAACTGTTTTTT
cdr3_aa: CASTPGQRPEKLFF

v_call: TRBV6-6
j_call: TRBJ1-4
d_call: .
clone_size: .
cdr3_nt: TGTGCCAGCAGTTACCTACAGAGAGAAAAACTGTTTTTT
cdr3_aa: CASSYLQREKLFF

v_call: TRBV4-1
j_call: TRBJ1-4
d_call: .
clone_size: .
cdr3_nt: TGCGCCAGCAGCCATCTCGGGGGGCAGGGGAGGCCTAATGAAAAACTGTTTTTT
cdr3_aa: CASSHLGGQGRPNEKLFF

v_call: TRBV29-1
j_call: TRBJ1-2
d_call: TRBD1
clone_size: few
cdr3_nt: TGCAGCGTTGAACAGATGACAGGGGTTTATGGCTACACCTTC
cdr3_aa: CSVEQMTGVYGYTF

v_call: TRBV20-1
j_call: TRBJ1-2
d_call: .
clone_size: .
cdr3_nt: TGCAGTGCTCGGGCGTTGGGGTATGGCTACACCTTC
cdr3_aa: CSARALGYGYTF

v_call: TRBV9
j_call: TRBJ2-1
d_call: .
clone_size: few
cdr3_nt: TGTGCCAGCAGCTCCCGGGGGGCACAAGGGGTAAATGAGCAGTTCTTC
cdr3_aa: CASSSRGAQGVNEQFF

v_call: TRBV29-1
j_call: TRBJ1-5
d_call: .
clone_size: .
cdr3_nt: TGCAGCGTTGTTATGGGGGCTTATCAGCCCCAGCATTTT
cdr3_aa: CSVVMGAYQPQHF

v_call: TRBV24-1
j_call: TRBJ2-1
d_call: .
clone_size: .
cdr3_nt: TGTGCCACCAGTGATTTTAATACATACAATGAGCAGTTCTTC
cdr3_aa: CATSDFNTYNEQFF

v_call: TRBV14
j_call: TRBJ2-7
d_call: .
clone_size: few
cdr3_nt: TGTGCCAGCAGCCAAGATTTGCAGGGGACCTACGAGCAGTACTTC
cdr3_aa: CASSQDLQGTYEQYF

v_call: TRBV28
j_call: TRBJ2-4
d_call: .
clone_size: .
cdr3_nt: TGTGCCAGCAGTGCAGGGGGGAACATTCAGTACTTC
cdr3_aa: CASSAGGNIQYF

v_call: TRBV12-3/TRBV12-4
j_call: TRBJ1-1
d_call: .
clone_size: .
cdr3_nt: TGTGCCAGCGCACGGCTAGGAAACACTGAAGCTTTCTTT
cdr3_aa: CASARLGNTEAFF

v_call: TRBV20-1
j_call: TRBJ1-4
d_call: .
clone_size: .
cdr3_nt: TGCAGTGCTAGACGGGGAAATGAAAAACTGTTTTTT
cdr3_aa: CSARRGNEKLFF

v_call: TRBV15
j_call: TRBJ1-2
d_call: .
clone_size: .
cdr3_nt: TGTGCCACCAGCAGAGATCTCGGGTTAGGCTACACCTTC
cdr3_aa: CATSRDLGLGYTF

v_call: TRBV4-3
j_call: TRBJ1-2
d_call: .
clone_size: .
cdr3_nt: TGCGCCAGCAGCCATGCACAGGGTACCGACTATGGCTACACCTTC
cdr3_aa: CASSHAQGTDYGYTF

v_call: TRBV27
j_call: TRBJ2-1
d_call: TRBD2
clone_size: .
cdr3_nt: TGTGCCAGCAGTTTTTCCGAAAGCGGGGGGGTGGGTGAGCAGTTCTTC
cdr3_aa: CASSFSESGGVGEQFF

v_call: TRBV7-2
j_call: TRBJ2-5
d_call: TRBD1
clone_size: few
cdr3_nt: TGTGCCAGCAGGGGCGCAGGGGGCTGGGAGACCCAGTACTTC
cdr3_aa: CASRGAGGWETQYF

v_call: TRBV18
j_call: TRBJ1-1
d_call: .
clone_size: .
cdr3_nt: TGTGCCAGCTCAGGCCCCGGGAAGAACACTGAAGCTTTCTTT
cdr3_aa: CASSGPGKNTEAFF

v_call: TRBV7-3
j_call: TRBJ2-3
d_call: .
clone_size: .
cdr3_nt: TGTGCCAGCAGCCCTGGGGGGACAGATGCGCAGTATTTT
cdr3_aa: CASSPGGTDAQYF

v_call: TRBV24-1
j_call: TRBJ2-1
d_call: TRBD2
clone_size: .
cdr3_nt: TGTGCCACCAGTAGGGTAGCGGGCGGGAATGAGCAGTTCTTC
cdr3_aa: CATSRVAGGNEQFF

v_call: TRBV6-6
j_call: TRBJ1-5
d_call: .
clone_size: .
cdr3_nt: TGTGCCAGCAGTTACTCGTCCGGGGATACCCAGCCCCAGCATTTT
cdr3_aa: CASSYSSGDTQPQHF

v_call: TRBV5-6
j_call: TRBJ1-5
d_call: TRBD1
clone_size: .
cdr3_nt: TGTGCCAGCAGCTCGGTCGGGACAGGTGGTGTGACCCAGCATTTT
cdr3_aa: CASSSVGTGGVTQHF

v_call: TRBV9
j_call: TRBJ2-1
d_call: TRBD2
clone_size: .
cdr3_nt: TGTGCCAGCAGCCACACGATAATAGCGGGGGACCATTACAATGAGCAGTTCTTC
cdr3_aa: CASSHTIIAGDHYNEQFF

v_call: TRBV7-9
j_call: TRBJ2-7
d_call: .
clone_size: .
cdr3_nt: TGTGCCAGCAGTTCAATGATCGGGGCCCGCTACGAGCAGTACTTC
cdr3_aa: CASSSMIGARYEQYF

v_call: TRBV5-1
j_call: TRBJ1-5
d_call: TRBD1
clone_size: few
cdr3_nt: TGCGCCAGCAGCTTGGAGGGGCGGGACAGGCCCAATCAGCCCCAGCATTTT
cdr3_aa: CASSLEGRDRPNQPQHF

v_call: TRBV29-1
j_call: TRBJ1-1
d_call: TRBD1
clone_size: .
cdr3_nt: TGCAGCGTTGGGACAGGGGAGTCTGAAGCTTTCTTT
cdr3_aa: CSVGTGESEAFF

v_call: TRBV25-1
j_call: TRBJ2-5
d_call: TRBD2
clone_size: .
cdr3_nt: TGTGCCAGCAGAGCCCCACGGGGGGGCCAAGAGACCCAGTACTTC
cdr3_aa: CASRAPRGGQETQYF

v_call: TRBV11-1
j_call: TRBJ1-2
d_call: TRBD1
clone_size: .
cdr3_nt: TGTGCCAGCAGCCGATGGACAGGGGATGGCTACACCTTC
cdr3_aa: CASSRWTGDGYTF

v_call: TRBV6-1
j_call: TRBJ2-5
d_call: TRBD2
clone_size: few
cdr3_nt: TGTGCCAGCATCAGGGGGGGACTAGCGAACCAAGAGACCCAGTACTTC
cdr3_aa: CASIRGGLANQETQYF

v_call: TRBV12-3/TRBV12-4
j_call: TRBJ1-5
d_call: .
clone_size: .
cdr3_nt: TGTGCCAGCGGCTTTGGCAATCAGCCCCAGCATTTT
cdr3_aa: CASGFGNQPQHF

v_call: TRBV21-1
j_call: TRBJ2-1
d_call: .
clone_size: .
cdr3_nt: TGTGCCAGCAGAAAAGGGCTCAATGAGCAGTTCTTC
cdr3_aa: CASRKGLNEQFF

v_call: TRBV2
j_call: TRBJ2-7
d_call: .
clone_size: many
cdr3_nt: TGTGCCAGCAGTGGGCCCTACGAGCAGTACTTC
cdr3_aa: CASSGPYEQYF

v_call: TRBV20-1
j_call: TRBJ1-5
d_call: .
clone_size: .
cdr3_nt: TGCAGTGCTAGAGCGGAGACAGTTAATCAGCCCCAGCATTTT
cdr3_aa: CSARAETVNQPQHF

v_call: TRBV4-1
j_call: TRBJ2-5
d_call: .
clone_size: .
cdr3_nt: TGCGCCAGCAGCCAAGGGACTGGCTGGGAAGAGACCCAGTACTTC
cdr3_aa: CASSQGTGWEETQYF

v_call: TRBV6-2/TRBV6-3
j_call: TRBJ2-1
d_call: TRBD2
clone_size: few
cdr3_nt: TGTGCCAGCAGTCTCCCTAGCGGGGGGGTCGTCAATGAGCAGTTCTTC
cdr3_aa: CASSLPSGGVVNEQFF

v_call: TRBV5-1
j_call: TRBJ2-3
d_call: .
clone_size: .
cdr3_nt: TGCGCCAGCAGCCCTGGTACTAGCAGGGCAGATACGCAGTATTTT
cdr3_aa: CASSPGTSRADTQYF

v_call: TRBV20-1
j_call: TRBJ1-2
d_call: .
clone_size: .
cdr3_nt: TGCAGTGCTCCCTCCGGAGCTAACTATGGCTACACCTTC
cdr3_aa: CSAPSGANYGYTF

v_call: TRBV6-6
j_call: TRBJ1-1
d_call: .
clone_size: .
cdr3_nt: TGTGCCAGCAGTTACTACGAATCTGAAGCTTTCTTT
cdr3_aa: CASSYYESEAFF

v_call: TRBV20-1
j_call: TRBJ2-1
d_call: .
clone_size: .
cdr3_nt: TGCAGTGCTAGATCGAACAGCTACAATGAGCAGTTCTTC
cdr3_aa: CSARSNSYNEQFF

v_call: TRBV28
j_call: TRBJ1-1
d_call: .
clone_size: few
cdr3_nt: TGTGCCAGCAGATGGGGAGGGCGGGTGAACACTGAAGCTTTCTTT
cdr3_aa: CASRWGGRVNTEAFF

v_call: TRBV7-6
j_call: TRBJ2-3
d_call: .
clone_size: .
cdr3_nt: TGTGCCAGCAGCTTTGGCAGGGAACGGAGCACAGATACGCAGTATTTT
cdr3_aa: CASSFGRERSTDTQYF

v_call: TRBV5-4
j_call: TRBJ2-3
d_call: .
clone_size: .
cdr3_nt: TGTGCCGGCAGCCCCTCGTTGGGGGCGACCAACACAGATACGCAGTATTTT
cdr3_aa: CAGSPSLGATNTDTQYF

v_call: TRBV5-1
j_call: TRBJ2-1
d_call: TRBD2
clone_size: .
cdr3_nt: TGCGCCAGCAGCTGGGGGGGGACCCCAGAGGGTAATGAGCAGTTCTTC
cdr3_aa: CASSWGGTPEGNEQFF

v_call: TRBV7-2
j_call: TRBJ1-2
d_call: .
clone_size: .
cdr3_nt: TGTGCCAGCAGCCCCCGGACAGATAGTGACTATGGCTACACCTTC
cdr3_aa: CASSPRTDSDYGYTF

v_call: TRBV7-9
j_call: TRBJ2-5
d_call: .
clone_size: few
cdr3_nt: TGTGCCAGCAGCTTACAGGCCACGCTAGGAGGATGGGAGACCCAGTACTTC
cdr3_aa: CASSLQATLGGWETQYF

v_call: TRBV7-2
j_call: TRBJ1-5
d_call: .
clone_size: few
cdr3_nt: TGTGCCAGCAGCTTTGGGATGGTTCAGCCCCAGCATTTT
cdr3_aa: CASSFGMVQPQHF

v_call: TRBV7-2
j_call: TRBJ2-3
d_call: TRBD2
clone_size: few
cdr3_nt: TGTGCCAGCAGCTTATTGCGGGGGGTAGCAGATACGCAGTATTTT
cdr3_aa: CASSLLRGVADTQYF

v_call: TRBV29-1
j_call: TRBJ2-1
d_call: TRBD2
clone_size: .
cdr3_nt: TGCAGCGTCGAACCAATAGCGGGGGATTATCATAATGAGCAGTTCTTC
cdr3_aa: CSVEPIAGDYHNEQFF

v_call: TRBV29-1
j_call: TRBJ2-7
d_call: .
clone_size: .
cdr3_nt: TGCAGCGTTGATGCAGGGGAAGGTTACGAGCAGTACTTC
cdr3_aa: CSVDAGEGYEQYF

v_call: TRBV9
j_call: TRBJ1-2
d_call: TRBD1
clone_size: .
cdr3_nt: TGTGCCAGCAGTACAGGGGTCCATGGCTACACCTTC
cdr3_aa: CASSTGVHGYTF

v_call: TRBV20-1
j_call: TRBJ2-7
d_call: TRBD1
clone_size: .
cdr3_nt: TGCAGTGCTAGAGGAAGACAGACAGGGAGAGCATCCTACGAGCAGTACTTC
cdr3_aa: CSARGRQTGRASYEQYF

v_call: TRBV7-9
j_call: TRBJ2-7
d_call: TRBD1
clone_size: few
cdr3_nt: TGTGCCAGCAGCCCACCAACAGGGGTTCCCTACGAGCAGTACTTC
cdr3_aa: CASSPPTGVPYEQYF

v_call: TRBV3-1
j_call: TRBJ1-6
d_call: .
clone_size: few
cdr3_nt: TGTGCCAGCAGCCGACTCCGGGACCGGGAGGTTTCTTCACCCCTCCACTTT
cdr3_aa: CASSRLRDREVSSPLHF